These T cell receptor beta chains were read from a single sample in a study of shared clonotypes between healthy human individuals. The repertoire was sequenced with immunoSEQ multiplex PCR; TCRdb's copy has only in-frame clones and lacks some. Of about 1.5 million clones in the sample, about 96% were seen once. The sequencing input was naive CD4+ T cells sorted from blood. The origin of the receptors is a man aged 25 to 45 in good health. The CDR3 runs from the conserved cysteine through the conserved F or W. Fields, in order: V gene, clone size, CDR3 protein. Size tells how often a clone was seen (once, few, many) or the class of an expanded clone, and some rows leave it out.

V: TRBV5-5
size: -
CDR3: CASRVGPGLGNEQYF

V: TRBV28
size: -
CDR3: CASRQAIRDAYSYEQYF

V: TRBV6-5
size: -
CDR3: CASSYSTVLSSYEQYF

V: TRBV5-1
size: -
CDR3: CASSLGLKRHKNNEQFF

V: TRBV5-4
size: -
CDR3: CASSFETETNYGYTF

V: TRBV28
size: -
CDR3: CASSTFNEQYF

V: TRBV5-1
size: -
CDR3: CASSTKETQYF

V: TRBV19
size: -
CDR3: CASSKTGGETQYF

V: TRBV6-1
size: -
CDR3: CASSETPRYEQYF

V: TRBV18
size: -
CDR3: CASSPYRMGRGNEQYF

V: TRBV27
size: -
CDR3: CASSKGSGELFF

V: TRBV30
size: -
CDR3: CAWSVHRGGYTF

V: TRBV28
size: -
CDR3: CASRRDRGRIEKLFF

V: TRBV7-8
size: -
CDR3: CASSLELVRGALREQYF

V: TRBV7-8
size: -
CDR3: CASSSNRGETQYF

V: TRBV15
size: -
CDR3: CATSRGTTGGGNQPQHF

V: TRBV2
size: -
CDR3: CASTELAVYQPQHF

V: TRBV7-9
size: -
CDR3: CASSETGTRHNEQFF

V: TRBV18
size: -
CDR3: CASSPDRGKDQPQHF

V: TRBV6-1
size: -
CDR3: CASKFLVAGELFF

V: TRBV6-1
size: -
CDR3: CASDRDNLYGYTF

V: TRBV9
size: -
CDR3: CASSVATQGVANYGYTF

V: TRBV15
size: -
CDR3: CATSRDWGEQYF

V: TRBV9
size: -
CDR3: CASSPRGGQTDTQYF

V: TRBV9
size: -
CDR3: CASSAGGNEKLFF

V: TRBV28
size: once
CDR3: CASSVAGGGYEQYF

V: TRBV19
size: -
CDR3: CASSIDRPSLNRGIGYGYTF

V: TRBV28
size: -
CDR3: CASSSTGWNNDYGYTF

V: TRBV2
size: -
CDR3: CASSVVQGAFGELFF

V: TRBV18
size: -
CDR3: CASSPPFSGANVLTF

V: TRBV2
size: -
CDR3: CASTGQGAWTGELFF

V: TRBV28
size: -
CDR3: CASSITGGTDTQYF

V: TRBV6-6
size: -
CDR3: CASSYSGRNSNQPQHF

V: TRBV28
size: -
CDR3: CASSLFGGSRNQPQHF

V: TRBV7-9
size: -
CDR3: CASRRGGNEQYF

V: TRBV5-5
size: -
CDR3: CASSFDQGARKNIQYF

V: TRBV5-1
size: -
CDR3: CASSPTGGIQPQHF

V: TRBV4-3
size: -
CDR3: CASSQDLGRNYGYTF

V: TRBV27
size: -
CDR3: CASSLYGTSGVVEQFF

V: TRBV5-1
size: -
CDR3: CASSPLAGVTGELFF

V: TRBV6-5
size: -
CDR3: CASSGVLGNQPQHF

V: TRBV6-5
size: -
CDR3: CASSSKAKNNYGYTF

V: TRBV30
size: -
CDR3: CAWRSRGPHYGYTF

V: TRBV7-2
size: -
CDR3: CASSFGRSFFYEQYF

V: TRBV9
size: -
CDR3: CASSTHPADPGNTIYF

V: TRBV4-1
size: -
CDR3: CASSQEWTAVSYEQYF

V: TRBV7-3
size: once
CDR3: CASSPKAGGVLQQYF

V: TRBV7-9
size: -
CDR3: CASSRQGAAEQYF

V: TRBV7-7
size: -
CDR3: CASSLAEGSIQYF

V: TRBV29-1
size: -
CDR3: CSVEFNPGTAVNEQFF